This passage covers 5 T cell receptor beta chains from one sample sequenced in a study of T cell clonality in common variable immunodeficiency. Study-wide results and caveats: Common variable immunodeficiency TCR beta sequences reportedly had fewer deletions and N-nucleotide insertions.

No antigens are known for them. Method: immunoSEQ multiplex PCR; TCRdb's copy keeps in-frame clones and lacks some. This sample has 40,000 or so clones, each found more than once. The sample was peripheral blood mononuclear cells. These receptors originate from a human donor with common variable immunodeficiency.

This clone was seen at least ten times. The read finishes 3 residues shy of the CDR3 end, and the germline J gene is used to complete it. V gene TRBV2 combines with J gene TRBJ2-2; the D gene is possibly TRBD2 (6 bases). The CDR3 length is 14 residues. Trimming took 7 bases from V and 6 from J, leaving 15 bases between them. Germline CDR1 and CDR2: SNHLY and FYNNEI. The covered CDR3 bases are TGTGCCAGCACCCGGGAGAGGGGTTCCGGGGAG. Amino acids: CASTRERGSGE. The whole CDR3 protein reads CASTRERGSGELFF.

This clone was seen only a few times. The CDR3 extends 3 residues past the end of the read, so its final part is completed from the germline J gene. This chain uses TRBV19 with TRBJ2-5; 8 nucleotides align to TRBD2. The ends lost 8 bases at V and 5 bases at J; junction bases unmatched: 13. The CDR3 consists of 15 residues. CDR1 LNHDA and CDR2 SQIVND come from the germline V gene (reference sequence). CDR3 amino acids: CASRLTGTSWETQYF. Partial CDR3 DNA: TGTGCCAGTCGCCTCACCGGGACTAGTTGGGAGACC.

Note on this clone: The read ends 3 residues early relative to the CDR3; the germline J gene fills the gap. The chain employs TRBV2 and TRBJ1-2, with D possibly TRBD1 on 5 matching bases. Germline values: CDR1 SNHLY, CDR2 FYNNEI. Deletions cut 6 bases from V and 3 bases from J, with 11 bases between. CDR3 length: 13 amino acids. The CDR3 sequence: CASRDSGYYGYTF. The covered CDR3 bases are TGTGCCAGCAGGGATTCAGGGTACTATGGC.

Comments on this clone: The observed sequence ends 3 residues before the CDR3 terminus, with the missing tail filled in from the germline J gene. The chain recombines TRBV18 with TRBJ2-1, with TRBD2 matching 7 bases. Trimming removed 1 base from V and 6 bases from J; junction bases left unmatched: 6. The CDR3 sequence is 15 residues long. Germline values: CDR1 KGHSH, CDR2 LQKENI. The DNA read from the CDR3 is TGTGCCAGCTCACCACAAGCGGGAAGGGCCAATGAG. Protein product: CASSPQAGRANE. The full CDR3 reads CASSPQAGRANEQFF.

This clone was counted only a few times. The CDR3 goes on 3 residues after the read ends, and that part is filled in from the germline J gene. The rearrangement uses TRBV19 and TRBJ2-6; 8 positions match TRBD1. This CDR3 contains 16 residues. The V gene's germline CDR1 is LNHDA and CDR2 SQIVND (reference sequence). V shed 4 bases, J shed 2 bases, and the junction held 4 bases outside the gene matches. The DNA read from the CDR3 is TGTGCCAGTAGTAGGGGGACAGGTCCTGGGGCCAACGTC. Its protein product is CASSRGTGPGANV. The CDR3 in full is CASSRGTGPGANVLTF.